This T cell receptor beta chain derives from a study of vaccination effects on CD4 cells after COVID-19. Viral peptide pools were used in the ViraFEST assay to expand antigen-specific CD4+ T cells, and sequencing came afterward. Culture lasted under 13 days before CD4+ T cell isolation. The study found no prior SARS-CoV-2 infection in the vaccine recipients, who tested negative for nucleocapsid antibodies. Each culture had half its medium swapped for IL-2 medium on days 3 and 7. To note about this clone: Its antigen is still unknown.

Generated by immunoSEQ multiplex PCR, the TCRdb table keeps only in-frame clones and is missing some. The repertoire holds 71,000 or so clones, with around 72% as singletons. The CDR3 covers 19 residues. The junction had 20 bases not matched to a gene; V was cut back by 7 bases and J by 5 bases. Germline V lookup: CDR1 LGHNT, CDR2 FRNRAP. This TCR came from a human donor who received a COVID-19 vaccine. The rearrangement joins TRBV12-5 to TRBJ2-5, with 12 nucleotides matching TRBD2. Sequences were derived from CD4+ T cells from PBMCs cultured with HCoV-OC43 spike peptides, sampled before COVID-19 vaccination. Described subset: HCoV-OC43 spike overlapping peptide pool stimulation. The CDR3 sequence is CASAGGRGFASGGAETQYF. CDR3 in DNA: TGTGCTAGTGCCGGTGGGAGAGGATTCGCTAGCGGGGGGGCGGAGACCCAGTACTTC.